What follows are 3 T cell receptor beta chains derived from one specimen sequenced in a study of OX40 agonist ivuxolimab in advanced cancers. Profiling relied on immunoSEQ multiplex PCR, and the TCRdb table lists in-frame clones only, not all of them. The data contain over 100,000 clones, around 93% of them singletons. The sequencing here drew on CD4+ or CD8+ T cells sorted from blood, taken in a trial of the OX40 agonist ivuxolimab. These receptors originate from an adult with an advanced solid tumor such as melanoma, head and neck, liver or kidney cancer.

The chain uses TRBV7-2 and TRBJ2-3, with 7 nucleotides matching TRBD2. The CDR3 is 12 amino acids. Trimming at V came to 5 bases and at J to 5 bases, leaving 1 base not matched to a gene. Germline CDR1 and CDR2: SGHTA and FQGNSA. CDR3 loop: CASSRGVDTQYF. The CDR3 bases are TGTGCCAGCAGCCGGGGGGTAGATACGCAGTATTTT.

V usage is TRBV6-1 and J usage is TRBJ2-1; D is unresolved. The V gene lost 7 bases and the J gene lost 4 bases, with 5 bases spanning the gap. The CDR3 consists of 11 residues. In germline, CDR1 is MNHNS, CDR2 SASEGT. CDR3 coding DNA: TGTGCCAGCACGGATTACAATGAGCAGTTCTTC. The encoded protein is CASTDYNEQFF.

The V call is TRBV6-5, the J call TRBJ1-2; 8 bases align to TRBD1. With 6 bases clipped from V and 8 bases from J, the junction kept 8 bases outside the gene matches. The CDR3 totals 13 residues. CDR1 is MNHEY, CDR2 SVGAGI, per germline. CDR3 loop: CASSLQGEGGYTF. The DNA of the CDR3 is TGTGCCAGCAGCTTACAGGGGGAAGGCGGCTACACCTTC.